This note documents a single T cell receptor beta chain sequence. Its antigen is unknown. Base qualities are not provided; no much larger clone lies one nucleotide away. This sample was taken from a study of control samples from healthy donors and cancer patients (dated by TCRdb to the early 2020s). The library was generated by the immunoSEQ multiplex PCR assay. The table was pulled from immuneACCESS by TCRdb, which kept in-frame rearrangements only. Such tables lose some clones; where checked, under half of the loss comes from unresolved V genes, and the rest has no known cause. The sample has 130,000 or so clones on record, over 75% of them singletons. Around 3% of the sample goes to the ten largest clones. The junction shows trimming of 6 bases on V and 7 bases on J, and the gene matches do not reach 15 bases of it. The CDR3 spans 17 residues, from the cysteine through the phenylalanine. The CDR3 DNA has 51 bases and is translated from base 1. Based on the germline V gene, the CDR1 and CDR2 sequences are MDHEN and SYDVKM.

The clonotype comes from a man in his 60s in good health. The sequence joins TRBV28 to TRBJ1-6, and TRBD1 aligns with 7 junction nucleotides. The material sequenced was blood. The CDR3 has the sequence CASSPTLRQGSNSPLHF. The bases are TGTGCCAGCAGCCCCACCCTGCGACAGGGATCCAATTCACCCCTCCACTTT.